These T cell receptor beta chains were read from a single sample in a study of blood T cell repertoires in COVID-19. The assay was immunoSEQ multiplex PCR, and TCRdb's table has in-frame clones only and misses some. Here the sample spans 50,000 to 75,000 clones, 89% being singletons. Material for sequencing was peripheral blood. The receptors were gathered from a man aged 55 to 69 with acute or convalescent COVID-19. Both conserved end residues are part of each CDR3. The order of the fields is D gene, clone size, V gene, J gene, CDR3 protein, CDR3 DNA. The D gene is left open where the match is weak. Size is omitted from some rows. Given values are once, few, many or a class for expanded clones.

>TRBD1|-|TRBV19|TRBJ1-4
CASSMGQGPGRGEKLFF
TGTGCCAGTAGTATGGGACAGGGGCCCGGGCGAGGTGAAAAACTGTTTTTT
>-|-|TRBV12-3/TRBV12-4|TRBJ2-2
CASNQGFAGELFF
TGTGCCAGCAATCAGGGGTTCGCCGGGGAGCTGTTTTTT
>-|-|TRBV5-6|TRBJ1-6
CASSSGHSNSPLHF
TGTGCCAGCAGCTCGGGACACTCTAATTCACCCCTCCACTTT
>-|-|TRBV2|TRBJ1-1
CASRTDTTEAFF
TGTGCCAGCAGGACAGACACCACTGAAGCTTTCTTT
>TRBD2|-|TRBV29-1|TRBJ2-3
CSVARGIDTQYF
TGCAGCGTTGCGCGGGGGATAGATACGCAGTATTTT
>-|few|TRBV3-1/TRBV3-2|TRBJ1-3
CASSQYAGANTIYF
TGTGCCAGCAGCCAGTACGCAGGGGCAAACACCATATATTTT
>TRBD1|-|TRBV19|TRBJ1-2
CASSWMDRNYGYTF
TGTGCCAGTAGCTGGATGGACAGGAACTATGGCTACACCTTC
>-|-|TRBV11-2|TRBJ2-7
CASSIGGTYEQYF
TGTGCCAGCAGTATCGGGGGTACCTACGAGCAGTACTTC
>-|-|TRBV29-1|TRBJ2-2
CSARQRARENTGELFF
TGCAGCGCCCGCCAAAGGGCCAGGGAAAACACCGGGGAGCTGTTTTTT
>-|-|TRBV6-5|TRBJ2-7
CASRGLRSSYEQYF
TGTGCCAGCAGGGGGCTCAGGAGTTCCTACGAGCAGTACTTC
>-|-|TRBV4-1|TRBJ1-5
CASSDTGHTNQPQHF
TGCGCCAGCAGCGATACAGGGCACACTAATCAGCCCCAGCATTTT
>TRBD1|-|TRBV6-5|TRBJ1-2
CASSSTGTAINYGYTF
TGTGCCAGCAGTTCAACCGGGACAGCCATCAACTATGGCTACACCTTC
>-|-|TRBV5-1|TRBJ2-6
CASSFNSPGANVLTF
TGCGCCAGCAGCTTTAACTCTCCTGGGGCCAACGTCCTGACTTTC
>-|-|TRBV3-1/TRBV3-2|TRBJ1-5
CASSFGQSNQPQHF
TGTGCCAGCAGCTTTGGACAGTCAAATCAGCCCCAGCATTTT
>-|-|TRBV19|TRBJ1-1
CASIGTLNTEAFF
TGTGCCAGTATTGGCACACTGAACACTGAAGCTTTCTTT
>TRBD1|-|TRBV4-1|TRBJ1-2
CASSHYDRDSPDNYGYTF
TGCGCCAGCAGCCATTACGACAGGGACTCCCCCGATAACTATGGCTACACCTTC
>TRBD1|-|TRBV19|TRBJ1-5
CASSMGQNKNQPQHF
TGTGCCAGTAGTATGGGACAGAATAAAAATCAGCCCCAGCATTTT
>-|-|TRBV5-1|TRBJ1-2
CASSSDGQHGYTF
TGCGCCAGCAGCTCCGATGGACAGCATGGCTACACCTTC
>-|-|TRBV6-5|TRBJ1-2
CAARRGRDYGYTF
TGTGCCGCCCGGCGGGGGAGGGACTATGGCTACACCTTC
>-|-|TRBV5-5|TRBJ2-7
CASSLWGGQLYEQYF
TGTGCCAGCAGCTTGTGGGGCGGCCAACTTTACGAGCAGTACTTC
>TRBD2|-|TRBV12-5|TRBJ2-3
CASGLSGGTDTQYF
TGTGCTAGTGGTTTATCGGGGGGAACAGATACGCAGTATTTT
>-|-|TRBV18|TRBJ2-3
CASSPVVGDTSTDTQYF
TGTGCCAGCTCACCAGTGGTTGGGGACACTAGCACAGATACGCAGTATTTT
>TRBD1|-|TRBV29-1|TRBJ1-1
CSAWDRGDTEAFF
TGCAGCGCTTGGGACAGGGGGGACACTGAAGCTTTCTTT
>-|once|TRBV6-6|TRBJ2-7
CASSPIQGGSEQYF
TGTGCCAGCAGTCCTATACAGGGTGGGAGCGAGCAGTACTTC
>TRBD2|-|TRBV6-1|TRBJ2-5
CASSEVFRLAGQETQYF
TGTGCCAGCAGTGAGGTATTTCGACTAGCGGGCCAAGAGACCCAGTACTTC
>-|-|TRBV18|TRBJ1-3
CASSPSGIVNTIYF
TGTGCCAGCTCACCATCGGGGATCGTGAACACCATATATTTT
>-|-|TRBV2|TRBJ2-3
CASFDTASTDTQYF
TGTGCCAGCTTTGACACCGCTAGCACAGATACGCAGTATTTT
>TRBD1|-|TRBV18|TRBJ2-7
CASSGDSSYEQYF
TGTGCCAGCTCTGGGGACAGCTCCTACGAGCAGTACTTC
>-|-|TRBV5-4|TRBJ2-2
CASTAVTGELFF
TGTGCCAGCACAGCGGTTACCGGGGAGCTGTTTTTT
>TRBD1|-|TRBV5-1|TRBJ1-5
CASSPGQTSNQPQHF
TGCGCCAGCAGCCCGGGACAGACAAGCAATCAGCCCCAGCATTTT
>-|-|TRBV18|TRBJ1-3
CASSLRSGVDENTIYF
TGTGCCAGCTCACTTAGATCAGGGGTGGACGAAAACACCATATATTTT
>TRBD1|-|TRBV5-1|TRBJ1-3
CASSLGPGQGGGNTIYF
TGCGCCAGCAGCTTGGGCCCTGGACAGGGCGGCGGAAACACCATATATTTT
>TRBD2|-|TRBV3-1/TRBV3-2|TRBJ2-3
CASRGGGTDTQYF
TGTGCCAGCAGGGGCGGGGGAACAGATACGCAGTATTTT
>-|-|TRBV18|TRBJ1-5
CASSAGSNQPQHF
TGTGCCAGCTCGGCGGGAAGCAATCAGCCCCAGCATTTT
>-|few|TRBV19|TRBJ1-5
CASSMEQSNQPQHF
TGTGCCAGTAGTATGGAACAGAGCAATCAGCCCCAGCATTTT
>-|-|TRBV19|TRBJ1-5
CASIKADSFNQPQHF
TGTGCCAGTATAAAGGCCGACAGTTTCAATCAGCCCCAGCATTTT
>-|-|TRBV2|TRBJ1-5
CASTLGGDGPQHF
TGTGCCAGCACCCTGGGGGGGGATGGGCCCCAGCATTTT
>TRBD1|-|TRBV10-2|TRBJ1-5
CASSTGTGGQPQHF
TGCGCCAGCAGCACCGGGACAGGGGGTCAGCCCCAGCATTTT
>-|few|TRBV29-1|TRBJ1-1
CSVERGVRVNTEAFF
TGCAGCGTTGAAAGGGGTGTCAGGGTAAACACTGAAGCTTTCTTT
>TRBD1|-|TRBV27|TRBJ1-2
CASSYRGNYGYTF
TGTGCCAGCAGTTACAGGGGGAACTATGGCTACACCTTC
>-|-|TRBV3-1/TRBV3-2|TRBJ2-6
CASSTAGGYGANVLTF
TGTGCCAGCAGCACCGCCGGGGGTTATGGGGCCAACGTCCTGACTTTC
>TRBD1|few|TRBV19|TRBJ1-6
CASSTDRYRSPLHF
TGTGCCAGTAGTACGGACAGGTATCGCTCACCCCTCCACTTT
>-|-|TRBV16|TRBJ1-5
CASSQLAGNSNQPQHF
TGTGCCAGCAGCCAATTGGCGGGGAATAGCAATCAGCCCCAGCATTTT
>-|-|TRBV6-1|TRBJ2-1
CASSEAVAIYEQFF
TGTGCCAGCAGTGAAGCGGTAGCGATCTATGAGCAGTTCTTC
>TRBD1|once|TRBV10-2|TRBJ1-5
CASSDLRQGGRGNQPQHF
TGCGCCAGCAGTGATCTCCGACAGGGTGGACGGGGCAATCAGCCCCAGCATTTT
>TRBD1|-|TRBV29-1|TRBJ1-2
CSADRVLEDKDGYTF
TGCAGCGCGGACAGGGTGTTAGAGGATAAGGATGGCTACACCTTC
>-|-|TRBV19|TRBJ2-2
CASSIRTSPKGTGELFF
TGTGCCAGTAGTATAAGGACTTCCCCGAAGGGTACCGGGGAGCTGTTTTTT
>-|-|TRBV10-2|TRBJ1-5
CASSVRGLGQPQHF
TGCGCCAGCAGTGTGCGGGGGTTGGGTCAGCCCCAGCATTTT
>-|-|TRBV14|TRBJ1-2
CASSQALTGSGYTF
TGTGCCAGCAGCCAAGCCCTAACAGGGTCTGGCTACACCTTC
>-|-|TRBV20-1|TRBJ2-3
CSADYTDTQYF
TGCAGTGCCGACTACACAGATACGCAGTATTTT
>-|-|TRBV13|TRBJ1-1
CASSLGMQGTSEAFF
TGTGCCAGCAGCTTGGGGATGCAGGGCACTTCTGAAGCTTTCTTT
>-|-|TRBV11-2|TRBJ2-7
CASSLAGGGPYEQYF
TGTGCCAGCAGCTTAGCCGGAGGGGGCCCCTACGAGCAGTACTTC
>TRBD1|-|TRBV4-2|TRBJ1-3
CASSQVVNRGLGNTIYF
TGTGCCAGCAGCCAAGTCGTCAACAGGGGGCTAGGAAACACCATATATTTT